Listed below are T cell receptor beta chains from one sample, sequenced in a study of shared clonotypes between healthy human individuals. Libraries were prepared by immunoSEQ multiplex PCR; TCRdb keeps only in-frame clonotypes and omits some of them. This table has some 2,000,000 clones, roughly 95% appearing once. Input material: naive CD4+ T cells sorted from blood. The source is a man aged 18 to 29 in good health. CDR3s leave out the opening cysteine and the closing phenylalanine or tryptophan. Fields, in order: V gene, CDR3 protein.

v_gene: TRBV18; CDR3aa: ASSQGSTGAYEQY
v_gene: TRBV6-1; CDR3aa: ASSVELGVSVAF
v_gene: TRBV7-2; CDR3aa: ASSLISLAAKNIQY
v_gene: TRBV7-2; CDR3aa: ASSSLGYPHEQY
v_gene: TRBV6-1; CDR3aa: ASSATGPPGAKNIQY
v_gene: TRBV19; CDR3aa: ASSILDSQWVGYT
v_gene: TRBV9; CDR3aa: ASSVGLRSGETQY
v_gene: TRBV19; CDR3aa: ASSIEGGTYEQY
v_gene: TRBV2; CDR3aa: ASSPRGAGSNQPQH
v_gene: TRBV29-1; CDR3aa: SVGAGYNEQF
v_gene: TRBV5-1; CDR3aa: ASSNFHGSTYEQY
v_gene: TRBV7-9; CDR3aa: ASSQKELAGRGEQF
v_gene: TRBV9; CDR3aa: ASSGSGTGGNYGYT
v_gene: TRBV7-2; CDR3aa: ASSVVPNTEAF
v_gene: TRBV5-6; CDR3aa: ASSAGTANTEAF
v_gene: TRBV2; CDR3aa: ASSENFLSGNTIY
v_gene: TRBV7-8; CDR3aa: ASSPPQANTGELF
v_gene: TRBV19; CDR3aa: ATYQGGRDTEAF
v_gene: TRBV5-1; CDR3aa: ASSSGDSFAEQY
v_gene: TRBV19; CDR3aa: ASSSRGRDYGYT
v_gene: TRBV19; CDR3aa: ASSLAGQIYEQY
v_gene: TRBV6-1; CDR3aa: ASSEAGRGDTQY
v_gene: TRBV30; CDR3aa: AWALQGLREKLF
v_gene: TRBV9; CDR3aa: ASSVAGGAKNIQY
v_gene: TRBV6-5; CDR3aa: ASLSGGWTEAF
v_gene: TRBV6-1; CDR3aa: ASSVGSGGNNEQF
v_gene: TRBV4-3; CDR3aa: ASSQDGGDGNTIY
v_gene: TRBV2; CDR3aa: ASRRQGGDEQY
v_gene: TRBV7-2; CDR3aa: ASRDSMGNQPQH
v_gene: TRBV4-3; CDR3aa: ASSQGTGATGELF
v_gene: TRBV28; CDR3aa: ASSRGGKGETQY
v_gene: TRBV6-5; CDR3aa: ASSYSGRTGELF
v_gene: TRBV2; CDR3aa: ASSKDRQLITTQY
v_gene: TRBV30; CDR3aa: ACTRTGGNEQF
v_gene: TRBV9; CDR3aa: ASSAEDRAGEAF
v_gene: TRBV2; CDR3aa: ASKQKIEAF
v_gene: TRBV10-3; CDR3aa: AISGQGRPYEQY
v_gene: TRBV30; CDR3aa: AWSPQRTSGEETQY
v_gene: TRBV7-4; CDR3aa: ASSLRGRGDEKLF
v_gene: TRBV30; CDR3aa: AWRTDRAGYT
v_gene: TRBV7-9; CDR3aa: ASSIAGRGSSYEQY
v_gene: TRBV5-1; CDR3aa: ASSLGQVSYEQY
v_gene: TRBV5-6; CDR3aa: ASSLVLAGLQGQETQY
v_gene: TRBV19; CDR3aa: ASSPTGTGANVLT
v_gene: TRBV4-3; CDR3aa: ASSQDLAGTPYEQY
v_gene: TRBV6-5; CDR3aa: ASRGDPPENYGYT
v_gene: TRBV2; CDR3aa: ASSMELDTQY
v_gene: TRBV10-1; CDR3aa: ASSAAATSGYEQY
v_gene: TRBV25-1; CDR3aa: ASQGNTEAF
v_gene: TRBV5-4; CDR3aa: ASSLDGRTANEQF
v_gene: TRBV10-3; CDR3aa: AITQGTAGYT
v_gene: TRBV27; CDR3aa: ASSLRWQPARTGELF
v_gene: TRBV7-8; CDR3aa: ASSKSGLARTGELF
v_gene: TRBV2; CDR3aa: ASSVDTGRGGYT
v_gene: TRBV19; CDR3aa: ASSKMVAGHEQY
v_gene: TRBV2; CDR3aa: ASILDRAQETQY
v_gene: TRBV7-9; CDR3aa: ASSLGASGRDIQY
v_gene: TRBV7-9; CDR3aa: ASSLGERGYGYT
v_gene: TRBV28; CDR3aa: ASSFMLGGPSYEQY
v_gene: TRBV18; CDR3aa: ASSLGTDYNEQF